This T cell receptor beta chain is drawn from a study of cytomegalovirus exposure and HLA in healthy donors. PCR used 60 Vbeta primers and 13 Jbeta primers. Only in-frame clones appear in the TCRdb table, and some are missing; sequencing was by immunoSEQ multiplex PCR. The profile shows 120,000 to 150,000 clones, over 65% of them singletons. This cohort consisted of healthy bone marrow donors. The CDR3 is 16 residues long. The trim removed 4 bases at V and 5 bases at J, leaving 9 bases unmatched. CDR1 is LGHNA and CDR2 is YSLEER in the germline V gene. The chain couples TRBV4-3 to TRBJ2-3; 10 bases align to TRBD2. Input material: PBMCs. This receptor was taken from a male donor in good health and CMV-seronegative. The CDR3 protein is CASSPEREGLGDTQYF. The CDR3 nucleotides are TGCGCCAGCAGCCCCGAGCGGGAGGGCCTAGGAGATACGCAGTATTTT.